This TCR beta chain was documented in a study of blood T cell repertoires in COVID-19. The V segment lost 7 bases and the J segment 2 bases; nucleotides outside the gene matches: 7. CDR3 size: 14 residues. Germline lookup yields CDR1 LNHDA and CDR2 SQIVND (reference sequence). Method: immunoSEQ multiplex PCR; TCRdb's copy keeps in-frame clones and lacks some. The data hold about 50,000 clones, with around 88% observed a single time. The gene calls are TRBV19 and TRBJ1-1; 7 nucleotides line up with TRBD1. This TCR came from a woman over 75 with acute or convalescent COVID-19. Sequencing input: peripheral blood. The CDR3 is CASTTDRVNTEAFF. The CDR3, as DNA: TGTGCCAGTACGACCGACAGGGTAAACACTGAAGCTTTCTTT.